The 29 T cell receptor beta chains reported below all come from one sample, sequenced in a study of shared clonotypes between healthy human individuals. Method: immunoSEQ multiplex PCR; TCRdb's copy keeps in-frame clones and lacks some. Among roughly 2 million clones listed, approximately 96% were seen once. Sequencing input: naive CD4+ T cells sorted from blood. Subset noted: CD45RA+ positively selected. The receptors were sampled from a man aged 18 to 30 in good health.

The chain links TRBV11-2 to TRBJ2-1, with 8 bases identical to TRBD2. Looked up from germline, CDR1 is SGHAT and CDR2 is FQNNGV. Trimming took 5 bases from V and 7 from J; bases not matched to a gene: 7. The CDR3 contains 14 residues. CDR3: CASSPAGEWNEQFF. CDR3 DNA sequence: TGTGCCAGCAGCCCAGCGGGAGAGTGGAATGAGCAGTTCTTC.

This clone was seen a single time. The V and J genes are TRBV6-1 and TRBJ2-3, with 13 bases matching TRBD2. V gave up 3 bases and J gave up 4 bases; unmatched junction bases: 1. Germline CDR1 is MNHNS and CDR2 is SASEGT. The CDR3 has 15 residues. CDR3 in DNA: TGTGCCAGCAGTGACGGACTAGCGGGAGCAGATACGCAGTATTTT. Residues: CASSDGLAGADTQYF.

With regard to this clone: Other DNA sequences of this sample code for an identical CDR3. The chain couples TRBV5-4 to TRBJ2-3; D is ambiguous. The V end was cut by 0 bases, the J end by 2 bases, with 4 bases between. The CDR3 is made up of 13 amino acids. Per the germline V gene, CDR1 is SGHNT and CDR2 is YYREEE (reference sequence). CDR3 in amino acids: CASSLGSTDTQYF. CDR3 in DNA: TGTGCCAGCAGCTTGGGGTCCACAGATACGCAGTATTTT.

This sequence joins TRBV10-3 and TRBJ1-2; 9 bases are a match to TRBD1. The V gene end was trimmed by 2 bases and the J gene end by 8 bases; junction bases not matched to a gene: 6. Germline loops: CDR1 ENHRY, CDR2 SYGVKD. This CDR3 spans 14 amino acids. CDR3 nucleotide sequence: TGTGCCATCAGTGAGATGGGACAGGGCTTCGGCTACACCTTC. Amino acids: CAISEMGQGFGYTF.

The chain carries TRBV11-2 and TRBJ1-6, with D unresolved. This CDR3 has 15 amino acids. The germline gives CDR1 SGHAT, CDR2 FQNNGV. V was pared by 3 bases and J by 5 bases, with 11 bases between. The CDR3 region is CASSFVGGHNSPLHF. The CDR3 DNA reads TGTGCCAGCAGCTTCGTTGGAGGCCATAATTCACCCCTCCACTTT.

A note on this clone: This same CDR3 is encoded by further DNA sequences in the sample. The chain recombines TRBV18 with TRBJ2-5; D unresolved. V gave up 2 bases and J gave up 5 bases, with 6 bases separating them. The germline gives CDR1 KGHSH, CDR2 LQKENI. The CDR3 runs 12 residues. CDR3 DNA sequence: TGTGCCAGCTCACCAATGGGGGAGACCCAGTACTTC. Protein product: CASSPMGETQYF.

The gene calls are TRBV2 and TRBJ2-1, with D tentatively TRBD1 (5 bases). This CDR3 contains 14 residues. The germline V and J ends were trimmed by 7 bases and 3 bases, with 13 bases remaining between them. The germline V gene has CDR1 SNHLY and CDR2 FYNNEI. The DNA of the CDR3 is TGTGCCAGCATTGCGCAGGGCGGCTACAATGAGCAGTTCTTC. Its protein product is CASIAQGGYNEQFF.

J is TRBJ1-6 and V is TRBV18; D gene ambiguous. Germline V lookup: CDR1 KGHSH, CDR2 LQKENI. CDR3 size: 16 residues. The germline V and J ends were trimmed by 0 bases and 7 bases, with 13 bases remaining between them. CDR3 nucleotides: TGTGCCAGCTCACCACCGCTCCACAGCCCAAATTCACCCCTCCACTTT. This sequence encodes CASSPPLHSPNSPLHF.

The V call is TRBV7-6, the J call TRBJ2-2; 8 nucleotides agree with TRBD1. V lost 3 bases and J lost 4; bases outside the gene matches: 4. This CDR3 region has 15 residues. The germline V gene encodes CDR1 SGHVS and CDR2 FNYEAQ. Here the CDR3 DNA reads TGTGCCAGCAGCTTGCTCGACAGGGGCACCGGGGAGCTGTTTTTT. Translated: CASSLLDRGTGELFF.

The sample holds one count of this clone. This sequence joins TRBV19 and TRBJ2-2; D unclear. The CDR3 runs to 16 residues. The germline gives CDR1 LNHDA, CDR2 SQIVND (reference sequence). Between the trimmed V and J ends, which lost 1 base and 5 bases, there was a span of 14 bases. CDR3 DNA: TGTGCCAGTAGTATAGTTTCTGGCTTAGGAACCGGGGAGCTGTTTTTT. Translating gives CASSIVSGLGTGELFF.

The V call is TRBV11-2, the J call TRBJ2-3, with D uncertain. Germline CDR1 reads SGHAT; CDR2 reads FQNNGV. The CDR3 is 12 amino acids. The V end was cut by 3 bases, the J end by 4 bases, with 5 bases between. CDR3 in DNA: TGTGCCAGCAGCTTTACCCCAGATACGCAGTATTTT. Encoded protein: CASSFTPDTQYF.

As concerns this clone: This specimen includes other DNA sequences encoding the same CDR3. CDR3 residues: CASSPPGTGNTEAFF. In DNA, the CDR3 is TGTGCCAGCTCACCACCCGGGACAGGGAACACTGAAGCTTTCTTT. This chain uses TRBV18 with TRBJ1-1; 8 bases fit TRBD1. The CDR3 has 15 amino acids. Trimming at V came to 0 bases and at J to 1 base, leaving 1 base not matched to a gene. Germline assignment: CDR1 KGHSH and CDR2 LQKENI.

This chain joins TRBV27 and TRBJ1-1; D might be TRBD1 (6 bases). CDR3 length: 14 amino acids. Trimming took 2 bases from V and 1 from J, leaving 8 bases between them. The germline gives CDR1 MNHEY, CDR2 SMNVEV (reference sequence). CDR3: CASSLVGQNTEAFF. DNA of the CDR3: TGTGCCAGCAGTTTAGTGGGACAGAACACTGAAGCTTTCTTT.

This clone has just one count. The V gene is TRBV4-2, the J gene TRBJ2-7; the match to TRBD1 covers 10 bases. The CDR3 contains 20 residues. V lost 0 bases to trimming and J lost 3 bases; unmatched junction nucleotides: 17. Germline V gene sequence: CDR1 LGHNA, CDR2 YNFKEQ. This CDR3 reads CASSQEGVGQGVIYVYEQYF. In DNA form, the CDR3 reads TGTGCCAGCAGCCAAGAAGGTGTAGGACAGGGGGTCATCTATGTCTACGAGCAGTACTTC.

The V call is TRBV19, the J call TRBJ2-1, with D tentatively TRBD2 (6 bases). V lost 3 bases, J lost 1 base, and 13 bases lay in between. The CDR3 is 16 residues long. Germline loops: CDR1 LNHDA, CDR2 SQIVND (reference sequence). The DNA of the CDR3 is TGTGCCAGTAGTATCGGGGGAGACGGGTCCTACAATGAGCAGTTCTTC. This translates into CASSIGGDGSYNEQFF. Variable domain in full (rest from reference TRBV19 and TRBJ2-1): DGGITQSPKYLFRKEGQNVTLSCEQNLNHDAMYWYRQDPGQGLRLIYYSQIVNDFQKGDIAEGYSVSREKKESFPLTVTSAQKNPTAFYLCASSIGGDGSYNEQFFGPGTRLTVL.

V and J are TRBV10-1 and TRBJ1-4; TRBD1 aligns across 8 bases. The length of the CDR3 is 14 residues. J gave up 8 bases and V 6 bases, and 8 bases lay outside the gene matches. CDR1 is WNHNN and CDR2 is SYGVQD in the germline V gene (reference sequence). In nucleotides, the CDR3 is TGCGCCAGCAGCGAGGACAGGGTTTTCGAAAAACTGTTTTTT. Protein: CASSEDRVFEKLFF.

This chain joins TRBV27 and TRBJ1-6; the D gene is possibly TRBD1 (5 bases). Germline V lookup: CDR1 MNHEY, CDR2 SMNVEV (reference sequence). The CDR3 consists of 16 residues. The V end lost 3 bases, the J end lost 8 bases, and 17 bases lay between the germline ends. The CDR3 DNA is TGTGCCAGCAGTTTTTTCCTTGGAAGGGACGATTCACCCCTCCACTTT. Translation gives CASSFFLGRDDSPLHF.

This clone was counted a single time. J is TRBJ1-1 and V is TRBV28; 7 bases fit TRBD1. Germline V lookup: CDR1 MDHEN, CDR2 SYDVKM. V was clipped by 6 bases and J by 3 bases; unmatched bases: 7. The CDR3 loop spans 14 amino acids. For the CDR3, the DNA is TGTGCCAGCAGGACTAGGGGGCCTCACACTGAAGCTTTCTTT. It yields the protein CASRTRGPHTEAFF.

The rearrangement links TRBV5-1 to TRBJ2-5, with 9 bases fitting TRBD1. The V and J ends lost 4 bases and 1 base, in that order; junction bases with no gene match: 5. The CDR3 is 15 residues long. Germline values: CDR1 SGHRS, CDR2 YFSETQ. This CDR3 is CASSPGQGVQETQYF. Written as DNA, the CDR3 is TGCGCCAGCAGCCCGGGACAGGGAGTCCAAGAGACCCAGTACTTC.

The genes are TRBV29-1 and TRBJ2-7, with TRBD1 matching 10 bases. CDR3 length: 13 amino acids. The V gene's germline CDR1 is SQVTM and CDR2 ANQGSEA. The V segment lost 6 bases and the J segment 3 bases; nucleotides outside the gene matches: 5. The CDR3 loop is CSVLRDRGYEQYF. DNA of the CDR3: TGCAGCGTACTCCGGGACAGGGGCTACGAGCAGTACTTC.

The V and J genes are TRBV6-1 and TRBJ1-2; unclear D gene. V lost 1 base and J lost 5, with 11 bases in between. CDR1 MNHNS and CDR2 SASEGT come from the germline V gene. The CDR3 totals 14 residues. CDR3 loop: CASSEGYGGYGYTF. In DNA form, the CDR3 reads TGTGCCAGCAGTGAAGGTTACGGAGGGTATGGCTACACCTTC.

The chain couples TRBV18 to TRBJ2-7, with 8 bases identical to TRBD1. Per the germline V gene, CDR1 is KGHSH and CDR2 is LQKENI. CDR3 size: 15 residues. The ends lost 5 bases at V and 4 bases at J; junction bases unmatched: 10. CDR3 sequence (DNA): TGTGCCAGCTCAACCGCCCCGGGACAGGATTACGAGCAGTACTTC. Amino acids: CASSTAPGQDYEQYF. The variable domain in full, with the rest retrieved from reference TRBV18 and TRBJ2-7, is NAGVMQNPRHLVRRRGQEARLRCSPMKGHSHVYWYRQLPEEGLKFMVYLQKENIIDESGMPKERFSAEFPKEGPSILRIQQVVRGDSAAYFCASSTAPGQDYEQYFGPGTRLTVT.

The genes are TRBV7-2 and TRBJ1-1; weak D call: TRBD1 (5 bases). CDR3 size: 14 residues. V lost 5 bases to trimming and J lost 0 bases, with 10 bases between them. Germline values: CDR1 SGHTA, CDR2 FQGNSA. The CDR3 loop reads CASSQGTVNTEAFF. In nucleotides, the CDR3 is TGTGCCAGCAGCCAAGGGACGGTGAACACTGAAGCTTTCTTT. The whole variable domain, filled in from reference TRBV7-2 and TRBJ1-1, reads GAGVSQSPSNKVTEKGKDVELRCDPISGHTALYWYRQSLGQGLEFLIYFQGNSAPDKSGLPSDRFSAERTGGSVSTLTIQRTQQEDSAVYLCASSQGTVNTEAFFGQGTRLTVV.

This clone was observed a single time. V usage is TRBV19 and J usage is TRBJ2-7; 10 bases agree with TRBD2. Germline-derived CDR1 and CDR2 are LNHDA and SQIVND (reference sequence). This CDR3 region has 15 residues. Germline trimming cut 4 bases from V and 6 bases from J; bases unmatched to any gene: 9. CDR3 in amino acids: CASSTSSGSVREQYF. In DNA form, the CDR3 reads TGTGCCAGTAGTACCTCTAGCGGGAGTGTACGCGAGCAGTACTTC.

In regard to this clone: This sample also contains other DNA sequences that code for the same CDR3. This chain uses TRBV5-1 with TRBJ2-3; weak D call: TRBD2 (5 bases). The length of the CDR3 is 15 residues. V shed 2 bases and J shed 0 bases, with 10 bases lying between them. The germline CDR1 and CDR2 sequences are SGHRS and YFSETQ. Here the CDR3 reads CASSLRRASTDTQYF. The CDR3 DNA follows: TGCGCCAGCAGCTTAAGGCGGGCGAGCACAGATACGCAGTATTTT.

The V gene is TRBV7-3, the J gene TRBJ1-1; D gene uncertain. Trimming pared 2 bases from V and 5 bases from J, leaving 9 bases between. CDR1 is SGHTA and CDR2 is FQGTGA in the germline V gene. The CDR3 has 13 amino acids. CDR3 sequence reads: CASSLGGGTEAFF. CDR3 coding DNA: TGTGCCAGCAGCTTAGGAGGAGGGACTGAAGCTTTCTTT.

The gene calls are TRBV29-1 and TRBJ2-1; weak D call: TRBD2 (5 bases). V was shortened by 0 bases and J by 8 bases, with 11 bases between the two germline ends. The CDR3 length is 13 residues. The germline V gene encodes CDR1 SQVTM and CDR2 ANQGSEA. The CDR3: CSVEDRGYYEQFF. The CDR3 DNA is TGCAGCGTTGAAGATCGAGGGTACTATGAGCAGTTCTTC.

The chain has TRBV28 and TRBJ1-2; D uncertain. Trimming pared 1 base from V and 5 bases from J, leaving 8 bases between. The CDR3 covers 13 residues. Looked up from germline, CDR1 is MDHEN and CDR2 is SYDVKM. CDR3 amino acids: CASSLSGRYGYTF. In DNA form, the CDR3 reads TGTGCCAGCAGTTTATCGGGGAGGTATGGCTACACCTTC.

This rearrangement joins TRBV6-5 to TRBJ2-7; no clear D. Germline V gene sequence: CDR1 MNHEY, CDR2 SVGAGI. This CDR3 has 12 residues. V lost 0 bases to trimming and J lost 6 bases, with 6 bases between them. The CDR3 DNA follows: TGTGCCAGCAGTTACTCGCCACCCGAGCAGTACTTC. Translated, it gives CASSYSPPEQYF.